The entry below gives a single T cell receptor (beta chain) sequence along with its context. The assay used was immunoSEQ (version v3.0), run at survey level. The repertoire was sequenced with immunoSEQ multiplex PCR; TCRdb's copy has only in-frame clones and lacks some. The table shows 15,000 to 20,000 clones, with 84% occurring only once. This record belongs to a study of long-term antiretroviral therapy in people with HIV. Study overall: The oldest specimens predate the 2015 immediate-ART recommendation by about a decade.

The CDR3 is 14 amino acids. The V end lost 0 bases, the J end lost 5 bases, and 10 bases lay between the germline ends. CDR1 is MNHEY and CDR2 is SMNVEV in the germline V gene (reference sequence). This clonotype originated in a man younger than 35 with HIV. Here the sequenced sample was unsorted PBMCs, taken 0.1 years after starting antiretroviral therapy. The chain links TRBV27 to TRBJ1-2; possible D gene TRBD1, 5 bases. The CDR3 region is CASSLSGAGYGYTF. CDR3 nucleotide sequence: TGTGCCAGCAGTTTATCAGGGGCGGGATATGGCTACACCTTC.